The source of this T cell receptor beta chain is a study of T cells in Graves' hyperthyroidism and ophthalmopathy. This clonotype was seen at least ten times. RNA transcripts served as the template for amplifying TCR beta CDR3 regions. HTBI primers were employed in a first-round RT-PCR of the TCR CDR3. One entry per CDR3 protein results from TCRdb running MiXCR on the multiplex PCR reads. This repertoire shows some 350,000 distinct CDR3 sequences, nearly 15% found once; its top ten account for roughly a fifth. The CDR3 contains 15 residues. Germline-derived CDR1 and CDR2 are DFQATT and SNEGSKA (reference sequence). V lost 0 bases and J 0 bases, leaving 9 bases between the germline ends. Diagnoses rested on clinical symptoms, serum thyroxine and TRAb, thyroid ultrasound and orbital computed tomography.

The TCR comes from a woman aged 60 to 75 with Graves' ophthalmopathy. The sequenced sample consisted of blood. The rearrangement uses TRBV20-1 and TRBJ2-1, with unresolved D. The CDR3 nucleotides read TGCAGTGCTAGAGATCCCCAGCGCTCCTACAATGAGCAGTTCTTC. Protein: CSARDPQRSYNEQFF.